This paragraph covers one TCR beta chain sequence. Its specificity is unknown. This table comes from immunoSEQ multiplex PCR, and its TCRdb copy is limited to in-frame clones, with some not included. Altogether 120,000 or so clones are present, 85% to 90% being singletons, with the ten largest covering about 29%. The sample originates from a study of T cell responses to AZD1222 COVID-19 vaccine. Whole-study findings and limits: Spike was spanned by vaccine-associated CD4 TCRs, which were dominant at 160-218 and 743-854. Baseline testing showed seropositivity in only six AZD1222 recipients. Nearly half of spike-specific TCRs reportedly target variant regions that are unmutated in the B.1.351 and B.1.1.7 variants.

This sequence originates from an adult in good health. Specimen: peripheral blood, collected on day 0 of AZD1222 vaccination.

The CDR3 here is CSASLAGSNTIYF. The CDR3 region has the DNA TGCAGTGCTAGTTTGGCCGGGTCGAACACCATATATTTT. V gene TRBV20-1 combines with J gene TRBJ1-3; no clear D gene. CDR3 length equals 13 residues. CDR1 and CDR2 (germline): DFQATT, SNEGSKA (reference sequence). V was pared by 3 bases and J by 7 bases, with 13 bases between.